The 5 T cell receptor beta chains below come from one sample, sequenced in a study of vaccination effects on CD4 cells after COVID-19. Isolation of CD4+ T cells took place after approximately ten days of culture. Their antigens are not known. The assay was immunoSEQ multiplex PCR, and TCRdb's table has in-frame clones only and misses some. The data contain tens of thousands of clones, around 74% of them singletons. The specimen comprised CD4+ T cells from PBMCs cultured without peptide, sampled before COVID-19 vaccination. These receptors were taken from a human donor who received a COVID-19 vaccine.

This chain links TRBV19 with TRBJ1-3; no reliable D call. Trimming stripped 10 bases from V and 4 bases from J, with 14 bases between. The CDR3 has 13 residues. CDR1 and CDR2 from the germline V gene are LNHDA and SQIVND (reference sequence). CDR3 loop: CATRRGEGNTIYF. CDR3 DNA sequence: TGTGCCACCCGACGGGGAGAGGGAAACACCATATATTTT.

This chain links TRBV28 with TRBJ2-7; 8 positions agree with TRBD2. CDR1 and CDR2 from the germline V gene are MDHEN and SYDVKM. V lost 2 bases to trimming and J lost 2 bases; unmatched junction nucleotides: 8. The CDR3 is made up of 16 amino acids. CDR3 protein: CASSLAGGEGTYEQYF. The CDR3 bases are TGTGCCAGCAGTTTAGCCGGGGGGGAAGGAACCTACGAGCAGTACTTC.

This clone was seen a few times. CDR3 bases: TGTGCCAGTAGTATGGGGCAGCTTACCGGGGAGCTGTTTTTT. Amino acids: CASSMGQLTGELFF. The chain employs TRBV19 and TRBJ2-2, with a tentative D call TRBD1 (5 bases). Germline V gene data show CDR1 as LNHDA and CDR2 as SQIVND (reference sequence). The CDR3 has 14 amino acids. Deletions cut 3 bases from V and 5 bases from J, with 10 bases between.

The chain combines TRBV27 with TRBJ1-5, with a tentative D call TRBD1 (5 bases). The germline gives CDR1 MNHEY, CDR2 SMNVEV (reference sequence). The length of the CDR3 is 14 residues. The germline V and J ends were trimmed by 10 bases and 5 bases, with 18 bases remaining between them. As DNA, the CDR3 is TGTGCCACACGCCAGGGAGGAGGAGATCAGCCCCAGCATTTT. It specifies CATRQGGGDQPQHF.

The chain employs TRBV28 and TRBJ1-1; D remains unclear. CDR1 and CDR2 (germline): MDHEN, SYDVKM. Between the trimmed V and J ends, which lost 6 bases and 2 bases, there was a span of 13 bases. The CDR3 extends over 14 amino acids. The chain's CDR3 is CASRWAGLNTEAFF. CDR3 nucleotide sequence: TGTGCCAGCAGATGGGCAGGCCTTAACACTGAAGCTTTCTTT.